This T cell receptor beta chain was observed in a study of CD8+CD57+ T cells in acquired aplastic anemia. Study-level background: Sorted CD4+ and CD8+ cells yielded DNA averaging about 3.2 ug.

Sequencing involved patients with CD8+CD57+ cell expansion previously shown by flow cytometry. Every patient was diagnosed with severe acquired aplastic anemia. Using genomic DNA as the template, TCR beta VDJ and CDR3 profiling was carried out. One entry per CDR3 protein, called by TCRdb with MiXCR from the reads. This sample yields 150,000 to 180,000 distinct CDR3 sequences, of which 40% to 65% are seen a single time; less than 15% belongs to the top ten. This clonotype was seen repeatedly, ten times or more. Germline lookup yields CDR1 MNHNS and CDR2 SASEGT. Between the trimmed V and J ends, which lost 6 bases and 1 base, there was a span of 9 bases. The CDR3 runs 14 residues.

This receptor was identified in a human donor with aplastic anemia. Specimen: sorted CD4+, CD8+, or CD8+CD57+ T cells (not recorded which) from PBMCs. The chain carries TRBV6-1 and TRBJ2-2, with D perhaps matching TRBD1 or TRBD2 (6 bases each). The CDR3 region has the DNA TGTGCCAGCAGACAGGGACTGAACACCGGGGAGCTGTTTTTT. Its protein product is CASRQGLNTGELFF.